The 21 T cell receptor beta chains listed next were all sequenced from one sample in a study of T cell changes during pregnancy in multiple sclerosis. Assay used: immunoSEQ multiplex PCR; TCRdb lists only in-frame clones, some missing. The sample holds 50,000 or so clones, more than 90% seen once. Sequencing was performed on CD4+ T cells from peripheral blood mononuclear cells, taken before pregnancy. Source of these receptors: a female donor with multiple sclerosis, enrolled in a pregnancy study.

The CDR3 bases are TGTGCCAGCAGTACTGAGTGGGGCACCTCTAACTATGGCTACACCTTC. This encodes CASSTEWGTSNYGYTF. The V call is TRBV28, the J call TRBJ1-2; TRBD1 is a possible D gene (5 bases). This CDR3 spans 16 amino acids. The V gene lost 5 bases and the J gene lost 0 bases, with 16 bases spanning the gap. CDR1 is MDHEN, CDR2 SYDVKM, per germline.

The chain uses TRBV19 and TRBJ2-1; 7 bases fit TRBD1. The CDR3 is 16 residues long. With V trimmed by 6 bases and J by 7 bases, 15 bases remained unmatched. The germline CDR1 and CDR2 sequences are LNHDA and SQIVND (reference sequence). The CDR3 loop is CASSPGGMVSKNEQFF. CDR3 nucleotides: TGTGCCAGTAGCCCAGGGGGAATGGTGAGTAAGAATGAGCAGTTCTTC.

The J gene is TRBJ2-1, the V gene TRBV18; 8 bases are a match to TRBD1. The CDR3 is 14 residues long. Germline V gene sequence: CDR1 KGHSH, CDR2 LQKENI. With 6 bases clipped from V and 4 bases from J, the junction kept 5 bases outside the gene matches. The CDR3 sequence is CASSLDRGYNEQFF. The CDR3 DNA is TGTGCCAGCTCCCTAGACAGGGGATACAATGAGCAGTTCTTC.

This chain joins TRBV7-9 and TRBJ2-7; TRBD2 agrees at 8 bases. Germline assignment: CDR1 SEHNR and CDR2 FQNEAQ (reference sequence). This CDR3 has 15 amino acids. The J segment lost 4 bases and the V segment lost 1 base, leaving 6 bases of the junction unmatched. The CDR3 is CASSLGPSGWYEQYF. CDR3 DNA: TGTGCCAGCAGCTTAGGTCCTAGCGGGTGGTACGAGCAGTACTTC.

CDR3 loop: CASSIGASGLTSYEQYF. In DNA form, the CDR3 reads TGTGCCAGTAGTATAGGGGCTAGCGGATTGACTTCCTACGAGCAGTACTTC. The V call is TRBV19, the J call TRBJ2-7; 7 bases are shared with TRBD2. In germline, CDR1 is LNHDA, CDR2 SQIVND (reference sequence). This CDR3 is built from 17 residues. V lost 1 base and J lost 1; bases outside the gene matches: 10.

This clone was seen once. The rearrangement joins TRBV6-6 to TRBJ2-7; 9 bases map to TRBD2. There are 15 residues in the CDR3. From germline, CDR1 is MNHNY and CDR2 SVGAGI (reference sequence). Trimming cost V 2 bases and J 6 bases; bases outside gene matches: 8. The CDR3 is CASSYVGTSHGEQYF. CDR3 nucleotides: TGTGCCAGCAGTTACGTCGGGACTAGCCACGGCGAGCAGTACTTC.

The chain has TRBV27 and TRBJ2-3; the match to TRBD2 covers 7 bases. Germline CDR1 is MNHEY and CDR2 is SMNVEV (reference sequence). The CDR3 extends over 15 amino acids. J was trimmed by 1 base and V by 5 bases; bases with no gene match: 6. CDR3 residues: CASSKSGVGTDTQYF. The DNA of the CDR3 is TGTGCCAGCAGTAAAAGCGGGGTCGGCACAGATACGCAGTATTTT.

CDR3 DNA: TGTGCCAGCACGATATCGGGGGTGGCCTACAATGAGCAGTTCTTC. It encodes CASTISGVAYNEQFF. The genes are TRBV19 and TRBJ2-1, with a weak D call TRBD2 (6 bases). With 9 bases removed from V and 2 bases from J, the gap between germline ends came to 17 bases. Germline V gene lookup returns CDR1 LNHDA and CDR2 SQIVND (reference sequence). The CDR3 covers 15 residues.

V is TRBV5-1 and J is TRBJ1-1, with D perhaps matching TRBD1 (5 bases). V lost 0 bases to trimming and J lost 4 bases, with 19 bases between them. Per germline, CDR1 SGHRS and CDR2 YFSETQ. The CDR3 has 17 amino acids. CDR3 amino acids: CASSLGFRGLSVTEAFF. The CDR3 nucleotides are TGCGCCAGCAGCTTGGGTTTTAGGGGTTTGAGCGTCACTGAAGCTTTCTTT.

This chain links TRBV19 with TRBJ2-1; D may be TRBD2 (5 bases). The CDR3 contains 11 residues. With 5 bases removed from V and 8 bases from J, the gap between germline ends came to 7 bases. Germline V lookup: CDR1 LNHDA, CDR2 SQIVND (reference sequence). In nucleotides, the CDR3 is TGTGCCAGTAGTCGGGAATATGAGCAGTTCTTC. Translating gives CASSREYEQFF.

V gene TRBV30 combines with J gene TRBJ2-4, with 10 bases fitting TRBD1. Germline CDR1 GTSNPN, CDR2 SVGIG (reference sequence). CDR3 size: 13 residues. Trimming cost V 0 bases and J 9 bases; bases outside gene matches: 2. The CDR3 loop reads CAWSVRDRGIQYF. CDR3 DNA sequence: TGTGCCTGGAGTGTAAGGGACAGGGGCATTCAGTACTTC.

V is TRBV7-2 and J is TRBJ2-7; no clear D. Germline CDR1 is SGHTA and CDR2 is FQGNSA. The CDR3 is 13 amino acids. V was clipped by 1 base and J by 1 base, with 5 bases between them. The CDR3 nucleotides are TGTGCCAGCAGCTTAGGCAGGTCCTACGAGCAGTACTTC. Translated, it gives CASSLGRSYEQYF.

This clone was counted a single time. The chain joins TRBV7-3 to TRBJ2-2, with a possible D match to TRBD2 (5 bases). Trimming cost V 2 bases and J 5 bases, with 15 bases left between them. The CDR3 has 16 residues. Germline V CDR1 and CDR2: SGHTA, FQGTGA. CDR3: CASSLGGTGRTGELFF. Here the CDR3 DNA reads TGTGCCAGCAGCTTAGGTGGCACGGGAAGAACCGGGGAGCTGTTTTTT.

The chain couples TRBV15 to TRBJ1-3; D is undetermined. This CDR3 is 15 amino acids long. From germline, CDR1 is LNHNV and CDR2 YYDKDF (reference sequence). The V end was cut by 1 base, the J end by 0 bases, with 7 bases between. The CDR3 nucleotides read TGTGCCACCAGCAGAGGCAGGAACTCTGGAAACACCATATATTTT. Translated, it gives CATSRGRNSGNTIYF.

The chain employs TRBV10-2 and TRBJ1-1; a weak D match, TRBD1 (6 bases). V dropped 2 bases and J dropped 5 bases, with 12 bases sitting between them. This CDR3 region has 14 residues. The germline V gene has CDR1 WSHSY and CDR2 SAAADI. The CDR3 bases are TGCGCCAGCAGTGAGGCAGGGGTTGGAACTGAAGCTTTCTTT. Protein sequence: CASSEAGVGTEAFF.

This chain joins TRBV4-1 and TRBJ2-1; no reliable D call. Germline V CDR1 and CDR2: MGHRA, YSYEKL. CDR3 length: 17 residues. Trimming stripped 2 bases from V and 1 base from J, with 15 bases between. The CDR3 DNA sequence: TGCGCCAGCAGCCAAATACGACTCGTCCGGTCCTACAATGAGCAGTTCTTC. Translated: CASSQIRLVRSYNEQFF.

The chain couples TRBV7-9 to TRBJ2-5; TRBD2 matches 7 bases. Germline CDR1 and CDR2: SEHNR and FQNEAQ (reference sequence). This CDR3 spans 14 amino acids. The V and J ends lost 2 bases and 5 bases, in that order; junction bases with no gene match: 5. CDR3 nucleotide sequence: TGTGCCAGCAGCTTAAAAAGCGGGATGGAGACCCAGTACTTC. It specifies CASSLKSGMETQYF.

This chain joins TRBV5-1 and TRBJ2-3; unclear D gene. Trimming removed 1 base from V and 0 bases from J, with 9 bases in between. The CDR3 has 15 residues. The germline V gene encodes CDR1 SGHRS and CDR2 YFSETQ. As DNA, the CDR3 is TGCGCCAGCAGCTTGTCGTCTCCTAGCACAGATACGCAGTATTTT. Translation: CASSLSSPSTDTQYF.

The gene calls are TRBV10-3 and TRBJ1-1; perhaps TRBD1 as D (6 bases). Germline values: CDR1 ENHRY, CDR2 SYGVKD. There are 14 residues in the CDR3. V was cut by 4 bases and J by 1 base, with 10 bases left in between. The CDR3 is CAISARGGNTEAFF. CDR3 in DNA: TGTGCCATCAGTGCTAGAGGGGGGAACACTGAAGCTTTCTTT.

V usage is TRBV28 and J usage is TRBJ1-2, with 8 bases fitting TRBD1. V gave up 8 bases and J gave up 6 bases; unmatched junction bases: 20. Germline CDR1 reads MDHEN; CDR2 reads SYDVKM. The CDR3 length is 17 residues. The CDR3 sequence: CASSPPGGRGRSNGYTF. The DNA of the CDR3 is TGTGCCAGCTCTCCCCCCGGGGGCAGGGGGCGGTCGAATGGCTACACCTTC.

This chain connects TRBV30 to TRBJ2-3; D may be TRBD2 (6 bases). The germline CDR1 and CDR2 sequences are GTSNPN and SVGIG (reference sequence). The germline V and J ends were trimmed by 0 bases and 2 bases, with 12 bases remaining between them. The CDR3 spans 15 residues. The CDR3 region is CAWSVGGADTDTQYF. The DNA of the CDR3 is TGTGCCTGGAGTGTAGGCGGGGCAGACACAGATACGCAGTATTTT. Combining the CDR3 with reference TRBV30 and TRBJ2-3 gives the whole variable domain SQTIHQWPATLVQPVGSPLSLECTVEGTSNPNLYWYRQAAGRGLQLLFYSVGIGQISSEVPQNLSASRPQDRQFILSSKKLLLSDSGFYLCAWSVGGADTDTQYFGPGTRLTVL.